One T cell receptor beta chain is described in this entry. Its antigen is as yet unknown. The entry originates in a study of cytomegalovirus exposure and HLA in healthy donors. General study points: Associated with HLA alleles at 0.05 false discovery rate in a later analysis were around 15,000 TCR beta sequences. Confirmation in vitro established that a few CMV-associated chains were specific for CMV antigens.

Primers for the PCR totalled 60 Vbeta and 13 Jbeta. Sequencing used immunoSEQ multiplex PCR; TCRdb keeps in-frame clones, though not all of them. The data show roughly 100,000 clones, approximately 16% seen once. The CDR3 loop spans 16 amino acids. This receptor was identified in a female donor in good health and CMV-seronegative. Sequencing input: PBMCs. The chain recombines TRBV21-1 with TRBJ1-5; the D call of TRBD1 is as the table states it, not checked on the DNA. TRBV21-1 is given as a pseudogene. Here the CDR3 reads CASSPPTGFSNQPQHF. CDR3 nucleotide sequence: TGTGCCAGCAGCCCTCCCACAGGATTTAGCAATCAGCCCCAGCATTTT.